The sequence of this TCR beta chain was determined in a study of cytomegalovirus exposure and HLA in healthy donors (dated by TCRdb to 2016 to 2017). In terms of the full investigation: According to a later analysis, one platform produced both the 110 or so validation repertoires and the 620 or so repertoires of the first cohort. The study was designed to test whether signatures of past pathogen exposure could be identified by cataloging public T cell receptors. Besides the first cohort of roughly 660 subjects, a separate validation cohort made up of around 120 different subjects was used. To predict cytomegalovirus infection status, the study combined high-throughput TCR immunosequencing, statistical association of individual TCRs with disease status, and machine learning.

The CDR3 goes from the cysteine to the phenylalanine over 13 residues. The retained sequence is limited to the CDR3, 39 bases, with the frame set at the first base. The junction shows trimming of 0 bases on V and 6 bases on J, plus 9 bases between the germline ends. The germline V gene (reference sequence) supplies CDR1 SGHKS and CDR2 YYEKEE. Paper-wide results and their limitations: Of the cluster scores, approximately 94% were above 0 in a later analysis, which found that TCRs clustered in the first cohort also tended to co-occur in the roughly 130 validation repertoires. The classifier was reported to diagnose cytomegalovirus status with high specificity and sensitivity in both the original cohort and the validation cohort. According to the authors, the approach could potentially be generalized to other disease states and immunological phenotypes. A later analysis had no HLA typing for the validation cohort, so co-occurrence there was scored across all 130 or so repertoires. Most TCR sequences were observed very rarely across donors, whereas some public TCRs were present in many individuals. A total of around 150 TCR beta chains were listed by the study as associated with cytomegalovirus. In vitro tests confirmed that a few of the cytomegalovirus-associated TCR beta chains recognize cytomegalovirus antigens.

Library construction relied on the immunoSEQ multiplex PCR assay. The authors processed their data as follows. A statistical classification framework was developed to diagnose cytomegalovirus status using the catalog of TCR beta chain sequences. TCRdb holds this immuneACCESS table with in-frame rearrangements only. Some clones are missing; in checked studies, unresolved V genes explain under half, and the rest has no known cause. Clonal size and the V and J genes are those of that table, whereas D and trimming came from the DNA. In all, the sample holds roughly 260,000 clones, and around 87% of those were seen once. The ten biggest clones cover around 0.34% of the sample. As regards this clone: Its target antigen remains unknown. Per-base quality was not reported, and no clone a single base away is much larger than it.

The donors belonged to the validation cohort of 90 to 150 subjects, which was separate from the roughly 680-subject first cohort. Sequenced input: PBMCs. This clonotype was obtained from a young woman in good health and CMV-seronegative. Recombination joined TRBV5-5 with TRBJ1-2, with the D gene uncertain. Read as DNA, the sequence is TGTGCCAGCAGCTTGGAATTGCGGGATGGCTACACCTTC. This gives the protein CASSLELRDGYTF.